This T cell receptor (beta chain) was retrieved from a study of technical replicates of blood from a handful of donors. Losses at the gene ends were 0 bases for V and 7 bases for J; bases not matched to a gene: 0. Per the germline V gene, CDR1 is SGHRS and CDR2 is YFSETQ. CDR3 length: 13 amino acids. Assay used: immunoSEQ multiplex PCR; TCRdb lists only in-frame clones, some missing. The top ten clones hold roughly 0.2% of a sample with 65,000 to 80,000 clones, almost 99% of them seen once. The chain recombines TRBV5-1 with TRBJ2-1, with TRBD1 matching 8 bases. The sequence derives from a human donor in good health. What was sequenced was T cells isolated from PBMCs. CDR3 in DNA: TGCGCCAGCAGCTTGGGACAGGGGAATGAGCAGTTCTTC. The encoded protein is CASSLGQGNEQFF.